This TCR beta chain comes out of a study of molecular identifiers for immune sequencing clone quantification. This clonotype was counted ten times or more. Trimming left V 5 bases short and J 4 bases short, with 10 bases between. The CDR3 extends over 13 amino acids. Germline V gives CDR1 SGHTA, CDR2 FQGNSA. In TCRdb, the PCR reads were re-called with MiXCR into one record per CDR3 protein. The table lists fewer than 350,000 distinct CDR3 sequences, around a fifth of them singletons. The receptor's source is a human donor in good health. Some libraries in this study had Jurkat cell RNA spiked in. The chain is built from TRBV7-2 and TRBJ2-3; TRBD1 is a possible D gene (5 bases). Sequencing used naive CD8+ T cells from blood, with Jurkat cell RNA spiked in. This sample's subset: FACS-sorted CD8+CD4-CCR7+CD45RA+ naive T cells. The DNA of the CDR3 is TGTGCCAGCAGCACGACAGTCCCAGATACGCAGTATTTT. Translating it yields CASSTTVPDTQYF. Full variable domain (rest looked up from reference TRBV7-2 and TRBJ2-3): GAGVSQSPSNKVTEKGKDVELRCDPISGHTALYWYRQSLGQGLEFLIYFQGNSAPDKSGLPSDRFSAERTGGSVSTLTIQRTQQEDSAVYLCASSTTVPDTQYFGPGTRLTVL.